The clone carrying this T cell receptor (beta chain) was detected many times. This sample was included in a study of response to subunit inactivated influenza vaccine. This CDR3 contains 15 residues. CDR1 and CDR2 (germline): ENHRY, SYGVKD. V was clipped by 3 bases and J by 1 base, with 12 bases between them. TCRdb fed the RT-PCR reads into MiXCR, producing one record per CDR3 protein. The sample has around 200,000 distinct CDR3 sequences; about a tenth are singletons. The TCR comes from a man aged 45-60 years who received an inactivated influenza vaccine. V usage is TRBV10-3 and J usage is TRBJ2-5; D not resolved. This specimen consisted of non-naive T cells sorted from PBMCs, obtained on the day of vaccination. The CDR3 loop reads CAISDPLKVQETQYF. The CDR3 DNA follows: TGTGCCATCAGTGACCCTTTAAAGGTCCAAGAGACCCAGTACTTC.